The 27 T cell receptor beta chains in this list originate from one sample, sequenced in a study of chemoradiotherapy in HPV16-positive cancers. TCRdb keeps only in-frame clones here, not all; method: immunoSEQ multiplex PCR. Seen here are approximately 50,000 clones, 90% observed once, and the top ten hold under 3.5%. This sample comprised blood, obtained from a patient who underwent chemoradiotherapy. Receptors were obtained from a human donor with HPV-associated anogenital cancer.

The chain has TRBV5-1 and TRBJ1-5; tentatively, D is TRBD1 (6 bases). CDR1 is SGHRS and CDR2 is YFSETQ in the germline V gene. The CDR3 totals 15 residues. V lost 4 bases and J lost 4, with 15 bases in between. CDR3 DNA sequence: TGCGCCAGCAGCGCACAGGGAAGTAGGAATCAGCCCCAGCATTTT. Its translation is CASSAQGSRNQPQHF.

This chain links TRBV7-6 with TRBJ2-1; the D is unclear. The V end lost 1 base, the J end lost 9 bases, and 7 bases lay between the germline ends. The CDR3 spans 12 residues. Germline lookup yields CDR1 SGHVS and CDR2 FNYEAQ. The CDR3 sequence is CASSLEAGEQFF. CDR3 DNA: TGTGCCAGCAGCTTAGAGGCTGGTGAGCAGTTCTTC. The whole variable domain, remainder taken from reference TRBV7-6 and TRBJ2-1, is GAGVSQSPRYKVTKRGQDVALRCDPISGHVSLYWYRQALGQGPEFLTYFNYEAQQDKSGLPNDRFSAERPEGSISTLTIQRTEQRDSAMYRCASSLEAGEQFFGPGTRLTVL.

For the CDR3, the DNA is TGTGCCAGCAGCTCTTCCGGGACTAGCCTTCCTGCGCAGTATTTT. Translated, it gives CASSSSGTSLPAQYF. This chain connects TRBV7-9 to TRBJ2-3; 9 bases map to TRBD2. There are 15 residues in the CDR3. Unmatched junction bases numbered 12, after V lost 4 bases and J lost 10 bases. From germline, CDR1 is SEHNR and CDR2 FQNEAQ (reference sequence).

The chain is built from TRBV4-3 and TRBJ1-3; tentatively, D is TRBD1 (5 bases). This CDR3 contains 16 residues. Germline CDR1 LGHNA, CDR2 YSLEER. Trimming shortened V by 5 bases and J by 1 base, and 15 bases separated the two germline ends. CDR3 region: CASSSEHGGSGNTIYF. Here the CDR3 DNA reads TGCGCCAGCAGCAGCGAACATGGGGGATCTGGAAACACCATATATTTT.

This rearrangement joins TRBV29-1 to TRBJ2-1; D possibly corresponds to TRBD1 (5 bases). Trimming removed 6 bases at V and 2 bases at J, with 11 bases between. The CDR3 extends over 13 amino acids. The germline V gene has CDR1 SQVTM and CDR2 ANQGSEA. The CDR3 DNA follows: TGCAGCGTACAGGCAGCGCCCTACAATGAGCAGTTCTTC. Encoded protein: CSVQAAPYNEQFF.

J is TRBJ1-5 and V is TRBV6-6; 10 bases line up with TRBD1. The ends lost 6 bases at V and 2 bases at J; junction bases unmatched: 4. This CDR3 has 15 residues. CDR1 is MNHNY, CDR2 SVGAGI, per germline (reference sequence). The CDR3 bases are TGTGCCAGCAGCCGACAGGGGGCAGGCAATCAGCCCCAGCATTTT. Its translation is CASSRQGAGNQPQHF.

For this clone: The germline gene is not matched at one end of the junction; a read error may be the cause. The chain couples TRBV19 to TRBJ1-6, with D maybe TRBD1 (5 bases). This CDR3 has 16 residues. Germline assignment: CDR1 LNHDA and CDR2 SQIVND (reference sequence). CDR3 DNA: TGTGCCAGTAGGATAGGGGTGAACCTGGATAATTCACCCCTCCACTTT. This translates into CASRIGVNLDNSPLHF. The full variable domain, completed using reference TRBV19 and TRBJ1-6, is DGGITQSPKYLFRKEGQNVTLSCEQNLNHDAMYWYRQDPGQGLRLIYYSQIVNDFQKGDIAEGYSVSREKKESFPLTVTSAQKNPTAFYLCASRIGVNLDNSPLHFGNGTRLTVT.

This clone was recorded only once. V is TRBV4-1 and J is TRBJ2-7; either TRBD1 or TRBD2 may supply D (5 bases each). The length of the CDR3 is 15 residues. The V gene lost 0 bases and the J gene lost 2 bases, with 11 bases spanning the gap. Per the germline V gene, CDR1 is MGHRA and CDR2 is YSYEKL. For the CDR3, the DNA is TGCGCCAGCAGCCAAGATCCGGGGCGAACCTACGAGCAGTACTTC. It yields the protein CASSQDPGRTYEQYF.

Comments on this clone: A junction boundary mismatches the germline segment, possibly from a read error. This chain connects TRBV6-1 to TRBJ2-3; 7 bases are shared with TRBD2. CDR3 length: 12 residues. From germline, CDR1 is MNHNS and CDR2 SASEGT. CDR3: CASSELGGGSPF. CDR3 nucleotide sequence: TGTGCCAGCAGTGAACTGGGGGGGGGATCGCCATTT.

The chain carries TRBV19 and TRBJ2-3; no firm D call. V was shortened by 7 bases and J by 5 bases, with 13 bases between the two germline ends. CDR1 LNHDA and CDR2 SQIVND come from the germline V gene (reference sequence). The CDR3 spans 13 residues. The CDR3 loop is CASNTPNLDTQYF. For the CDR3, the DNA is TGTGCCAGTAATACTCCTAACCTAGATACGCAGTATTTT. Variable domain in full (rest from reference TRBV19 and TRBJ2-3): DGGITQSPKYLFRKEGQNVTLSCEQNLNHDAMYWYRQDPGQGLRLIYYSQIVNDFQKGDIAEGYSVSREKKESFPLTVTSAQKNPTAFYLCASNTPNLDTQYFGPGTRLTVL.

The CDR3 loop is CAAPRLDPNEQFF. In DNA form, the CDR3 reads TGTGCCGCGCCGAGGTTAGACCCTAATGAGCAGTTCTTC. The V call is TRBV21-1, the J call TRBJ2-1; the D call of TRBD2 is as the table states it, not checked on the DNA. TRBV21-1 is marked as a pseudogene. This CDR3 is built from 13 residues.

The chain couples TRBV23-1 to TRBJ1-2; D perhaps matches TRBD1 (5 bases). TRBV23-1 is noted as an ORF with a role that remains uncertain. V was shortened by 4 bases and J by 7 bases, with 22 bases between the two germline ends. CDR3 length equals 16 residues. CDR3 DNA: TGCGCCAGCAGTCTTCCAACGCGGGGCTCGCTAGGTGGCTACACCTTC. This codes for CASSLPTRGSLGGYTF.

V is TRBV30 and J is TRBJ1-5; D gene unclear. Trimming pared 2 bases from V and 0 bases from J, leaving 11 bases between. From germline, CDR1 is GTSNPN and CDR2 SVGIG (reference sequence). The CDR3 is 15 amino acids. The CDR3 region is CAWSWRGHSNQPQHF. CDR3 DNA: TGTGCCTGGAGTTGGCGAGGCCATAGCAATCAGCCCCAGCATTTT.

A single count supports this clone. The gene calls are TRBV6-6 and TRBJ1-1, with 8 bases that match TRBD1. Germline CDR1 reads MNHNY; CDR2 reads SVGAGI (reference sequence). The CDR3 runs to 16 residues. Unmatched junction bases numbered 10, after V lost 6 bases and J lost 1 base. DNA for the CDR3: TGTGCCAGCAGCCCCGGACAGGGCAGGAAGAACACTGAAGCTTTCTTT. Amino acid sequence: CASSPGQGRKNTEAFF.

The J gene is TRBJ1-1, the V gene TRBV5-4; D gene uncertain. V dropped 4 bases and J dropped 2 bases, with 21 bases sitting between them. Germline assignment: CDR1 SGHNT and CDR2 YYREEE (reference sequence). The CDR3 extends over 17 amino acids. The DNA of the CDR3 is TGTGCCAGCAGCCCGTACAGAAGAAGGAGTACAAACACTGAAGCTTTCTTT. Translating gives CASSPYRRRSTNTEAFF. Full variable domain (missing parts from reference TRBV5-4 and TRBJ1-1): ETGVTQSPTHLIKTRGQQVTLRCSSQSGHNTVSWYQQALGQGPQFIFQYYREEENGRGNFPPRFSGLQFPNYSSELNVNALELDDSALYLCASSPYRRRSTNTEAFFGQGTRLTVV.

Details on this clone: In the same sample, other DNA sequences code for this CDR3. The CDR3 nucleotides read TGTGCCAGCTCACCGGGGGGCACAGATACGCAGTATTTT. This codes for CASSPGGTDTQYF. The chain combines TRBV18 with TRBJ2-3, with D perhaps TRBD1 or TRBD2 (5 bases each). The CDR3 contains 13 residues. Trimming shortened V by 3 bases and J by 1 base, and 5 bases separated the two germline ends. CDR1 is KGHSH and CDR2 is LQKENI in the germline V gene.

This sequence joins TRBV4-3 and TRBJ1-5; the match to TRBD1 covers 7 bases. In germline, CDR1 is LGHNA, CDR2 YSLEER. Trimming removed 1 base from V and 5 bases from J; junction bases left unmatched: 8. There are 16 residues in the CDR3. The CDR3 loop is CASSQGTGTEYQPQHF. CDR3 nucleotide sequence: TGCGCCAGCAGCCAAGGAACCGGGACAGAATATCAGCCCCAGCATTTT.

This chain connects TRBV10-3 to TRBJ2-3; TRBD2 aligns across 11 bases. The CDR3 covers 18 residues. The germline V gene encodes CDR1 ENHRY and CDR2 SYGVKD. The V segment lost 10 bases and the J segment 5 bases; nucleotides outside the gene matches: 20. CDR3 nucleotide sequence: TGTGCCAGCCGGGACCGGATCGGGGCTAGCGGGGGGAAAGATACGCAGTATTTT. Its translation: CASRDRIGASGGKDTQYF.

V gene TRBV27 combines with J gene TRBJ2-1; D is unclear. The CDR3 spans 14 residues. Germline V gene lookup returns CDR1 MNHEY and CDR2 SMNVEV (reference sequence). Trimming pared 5 bases from V and 5 bases from J, leaving 13 bases between. Here the CDR3 DNA reads TGTGCCAGCAGTAACCGCGCCTCTCACAATGAGCAGTTCTTC. Encoded protein: CASSNRASHNEQFF.

This clone appeared once. This chain connects TRBV9 to TRBJ1-1; TRBD1 matches 9 bases. The CDR3 runs to 16 residues. The V gene end was trimmed by 3 bases and the J gene end by 5 bases; junction bases not matched to a gene: 11. CDR1 SGDLS and CDR2 YYNGEE come from the germline V gene. CDR3 region: CASSAEEMDRGTEAFF. CDR3 nucleotides: TGTGCCAGCAGCGCCGAAGAAATGGACAGGGGTACTGAAGCTTTCTTT.

This clone was counted between two and nine times. This chain connects TRBV5-1 to TRBJ2-2; TRBD1 aligns across 7 bases. The length of the CDR3 is 15 residues. V lost 4 bases, J lost 5 bases, and 8 bases stayed unmatched. The germline CDR1 and CDR2 sequences are SGHRS and YFSETQ. CDR3 region: CASSLGQGETGELFF. CDR3 DNA: TGCGCCAGCAGCCTAGGGCAGGGGGAGACCGGGGAGCTGTTTTTT.

The rearrangement uses TRBV9 and TRBJ1-4; TRBD1 matches at 9 bases. This CDR3 has 17 amino acids. Germline CDR1 reads SGDLS; CDR2 reads YYNGEE. Trimming cost V 3 bases and J 7 bases; bases outside gene matches: 13. Here the CDR3 reads CASSAFYSQGAGEKLFF. In DNA, the CDR3 is TGTGCCAGCAGCGCCTTTTATTCACAGGGGGCGGGTGAAAAACTGTTTTTT.

The CDR3 spells CASSISSGGDASTDTQYF. Written as DNA, the CDR3 is TGTGCCAGTAGTATAAGTAGCGGGGGGGATGCTAGCACAGATACGCAGTATTTT. The V and J genes are TRBV19 and TRBJ2-3, with 11 bases matching TRBD2. V was pared by 2 bases and J by 0 bases, with 7 bases of the junction left unmatched. This CDR3 spans 18 amino acids. Per germline, CDR1 LNHDA and CDR2 SQIVND (reference sequence).

The gene calls are TRBV7-2 and TRBJ2-6, with unresolved D. Germline loops: CDR1 SGHTA, CDR2 FQGNSA. CDR3 length: 14 amino acids. V lost 11 bases and J 1 base, leaving 12 bases between the germline ends. CDR3: CAYSRFSGANVLTF. CDR3 DNA: TGTGCCTATAGTCGGTTTTCTGGGGCCAACGTCCTGACTTTC.

The rearrangement uses TRBV9 and TRBJ1-1; 8 positions agree with TRBD1. V dropped 4 bases and J dropped 5; count of bases not matched to a gene: 16. The length of the CDR3 is 17 residues. Germline V lookup: CDR1 SGDLS, CDR2 YYNGEE. The CDR3 DNA sequence: TGTGCCAGCAGCCCCCTCAGGGGGCGCCCAGTGGAGACTGAAGCTTTCTTT. It translates to CASSPLRGRPVETEAFF.

The chain is built from TRBV2 and TRBJ2-2; weak D call: TRBD2 (6 bases). The germline CDR1 and CDR2 sequences are SNHLY and FYNNEI. The CDR3 has 15 amino acids. V shed 4 bases and J shed 5 bases, with 14 bases lying between them. The CDR3 sequence is CASSGRASTTGELFF. The CDR3 DNA reads as TGTGCCAGCAGTGGGAGGGCTAGTACAACCGGGGAGCTGTTTTTT.

V usage is TRBV21-1 and J usage is TRBJ1-5; the table's TRBD1 call for D was not verified on the DNA. TRBV21-1 is termed a pseudogene. CDR3 size: 17 residues. In DNA, the CDR3 is TGTGCCAGCAGCATGACTACAGGGGAGTGGGGAAATCAGCCCCAGCATTTT. The encoded protein is CASSMTTGEWGNQPQHF.